One sample yielded the 15 T cell receptor beta chains listed below, sequenced in a study of blood T cell repertoires in COVID-19. Only in-frame clones appear in the TCRdb table, and some are missing; sequencing was by immunoSEQ multiplex PCR. The sample carries about 280,000 clones, approximately 86% recorded once. Sample: peripheral blood. These receptors were obtained from a woman aged 70-85 years with COVID-19, enrolled during active disease.

The chain recombines TRBV18 with TRBJ2-2; TRBD1 matches at 7 bases. CDR1 KGHSH and CDR2 LQKENI come from the germline V gene. CDR3 size: 13 residues. V dropped 6 bases and J dropped 8; count of bases not matched to a gene: 6. This CDR3 reads CASSADRVGELFF. DNA of the CDR3: TGTGCCAGCTCGGCCGACAGGGTTGGGGAGCTGTTTTTT.

The chain employs TRBV28 and TRBJ1-1; D unclear. V shed 3 bases and J shed 3 bases, with 8 bases lying between them. The CDR3 has 13 amino acids. Germline V lookup: CDR1 MDHEN, CDR2 SYDVKM. DNA for the CDR3: TGTGCCAGCAGTTTGGCCGGAGACACTGAAGCTTTCTTT. Protein sequence: CASSLAGDTEAFF.

V usage is TRBV5-1 and J usage is TRBJ2-7; D possibly corresponds to TRBD2 (7 bases). V was clipped by 7 bases and J by 4 bases, with 12 bases between them. CDR3 length: 12 residues. Germline CDR1 and CDR2: SGHRS and YFSETQ. This CDR3 reads CASAGALYEQYF. The CDR3 nucleotides read TGCGCCAGCGCGGGGGCCCTATACGAGCAGTACTTC.

The rearrangement uses TRBV28 and TRBJ1-1; D is possibly TRBD1 (5 bases). The CDR3 length is 12 residues. Germline CDR1 MDHEN, CDR2 SYDVKM. Trimming took off 10 bases at V and 1 base at J, with 10 bases between the two ends. CDR3 residues: CATRRGNTEAFF. The DNA for the CDR3 is TGTGCCACCAGAAGGGGGAACACTGAAGCTTTCTTT.

The chain carries TRBV7-8 and TRBJ1-3; 7 nucleotides align to TRBD1. CDR1 SGHVS and CDR2 FQNEAQ come from the germline V gene. The CDR3 is made up of 17 amino acids. Losses at the gene ends were 5 bases for V and 0 bases for J; bases not matched to a gene: 10. The CDR3 sequence is CASSILQGPFSGNTIYF. Here the CDR3 DNA reads TGTGCCAGCAGCATCCTACAGGGGCCGTTCTCTGGAAACACCATATATTTT.

The chain couples TRBV2 to TRBJ2-7; 12 nucleotides agree with TRBD2. Germline assignment: CDR1 SNHLY and CDR2 FYNNEI. V trimming: 6 bases; J trimming: 3 bases; junction bases outside the gene matches: 6. The CDR3 contains 15 residues. In DNA form, the CDR3 reads TGTGCCAGCAGACCTGGACTAGCGGGGTTCTACGAGCAGTACTTC. It encodes CASRPGLAGFYEQYF.

The rearrangement uses TRBV5-1 and TRBJ1-1, with 8 bases fitting TRBD1. The germline gives CDR1 SGHRS, CDR2 YFSETQ. This CDR3 region has 16 residues. J gave up 0 bases and V 4 bases, and 8 bases lay outside the gene matches. In DNA, the CDR3 is TGCGCCAGCAGCGCCAACCCACAGGGGGTGAACACTGAAGCTTTCTTT. The encoded protein is CASSANPQGVNTEAFF.

This chain uses TRBV12-3 or TRBV12-4 with TRBJ1-6, with 10 bases matching TRBD1. J was trimmed by 10 bases and V by 6 bases; bases with no gene match: 3. This CDR3 comprises 13 residues. CDR3: CASRTGGMSPLHF. In DNA form, the CDR3 reads TGTGCCAGCAGGACAGGGGGCATGTCACCCCTCCACTTT.

V gene TRBV30 combines with J gene TRBJ1-2; D remains ambiguous. Germline CDR1 GTSNPN, CDR2 SVGIG (reference sequence). This CDR3 is built from 13 residues. V was pared by 2 bases and J by 8 bases, with 15 bases between. The CDR3: CAWSPSRSGGYTF. The CDR3 DNA reads as TGTGCCTGGAGTCCCAGCCGTTCGGGGGGCTACACCTTC.

The chain carries TRBV7-8 and TRBJ1-3; 9 bases are a match to TRBD1. After removal of 2 bases from V and 0 bases from J, the junction contained 5 bases not matched to a gene. The CDR3 runs 17 residues. Germline V gene data show CDR1 as SGHVS and CDR2 as FQNEAQ. DNA for the CDR3: TGTGCCAGCAGCTTACCCGGACAGGGGCCCTCTGGAAACACCATATATTTT. Its protein product is CASSLPGQGPSGNTIYF.

J is TRBJ2-3 and V is TRBV19, with 7 bases fitting TRBD2. This CDR3 contains 13 residues. Germline lookup yields CDR1 LNHDA and CDR2 SQIVND (reference sequence). V was clipped by 8 bases and J by 6 bases; unmatched bases: 8. Written as DNA, the CDR3 is TGTGCCAGTCGGGCGGAAGCGGGGGATACGCAGTATTTT. It translates to CASRAEAGDTQYF.

The chain has TRBV5-6 and TRBJ2-6, with D perhaps TRBD2 (5 bases). Germline V gene data show CDR1 as SGHDT and CDR2 as YYEEEE. Trimming left V 1 base short and J 2 bases short, with 13 bases between. The CDR3 loop spans 17 amino acids. In nucleotides, the CDR3 is TGTGCCAGCAGCTTGTGGACTCAGGTGGCTGGGGCCAACGTCCTGACTTTC. Protein: CASSLWTQVAGANVLTF.

The V and J genes are TRBV12-5 and TRBJ2-1, with TRBD2 as a possible D gene (6 bases). V was cut by 3 bases and J by 0 bases, with 9 bases left in between. The length of the CDR3 is 15 residues. The germline V gene encodes CDR1 LGHNT and CDR2 FRNRAP. This chain's CDR3 is CASGLAGPSYNEQFF. CDR3 nucleotides: TGTGCTAGTGGTTTAGCGGGCCCCTCCTACAATGAGCAGTTCTTC. Using reference TRBV12-5 and TRBJ2-1 for the parts outside the CDR3, the full variable domain is DARVTQTPRHKVTEMGQEVTMRCQPILGHNTVFWYRQTMMQGLELLAYFRNRAPLDDSGMPKDRFSAEMPDATLATLKIQPSEPRDSAVYFCASGLAGPSYNEQFFGPGTRLTVL.

This chain joins TRBV18 and TRBJ1-1; tentatively, D is TRBD1 (6 bases). The CDR3 totals 13 residues. The germline gives CDR1 KGHSH, CDR2 LQKENI. The V and J ends lost 3 bases and 8 bases respectively, with 13 bases between them. The CDR3 sequence: CASSPGGQQEAFF. The DNA of the CDR3 is TGTGCCAGCTCACCTGGCGGACAGCAAGAAGCTTTCTTT.

The chain couples TRBV7-2 to TRBJ2-5, with D unclear. Trimming took 5 bases from V and 6 from J, leaving 13 bases between them. The length of the CDR3 is 13 residues. CDR1 and CDR2 from the germline V gene are SGHTA and FQGNSA. CDR3 protein: CASSPLAAQTQYF. In DNA form, the CDR3 reads TGTGCCAGCAGCCCGCTCGCGGCACAGACCCAGTACTTC.